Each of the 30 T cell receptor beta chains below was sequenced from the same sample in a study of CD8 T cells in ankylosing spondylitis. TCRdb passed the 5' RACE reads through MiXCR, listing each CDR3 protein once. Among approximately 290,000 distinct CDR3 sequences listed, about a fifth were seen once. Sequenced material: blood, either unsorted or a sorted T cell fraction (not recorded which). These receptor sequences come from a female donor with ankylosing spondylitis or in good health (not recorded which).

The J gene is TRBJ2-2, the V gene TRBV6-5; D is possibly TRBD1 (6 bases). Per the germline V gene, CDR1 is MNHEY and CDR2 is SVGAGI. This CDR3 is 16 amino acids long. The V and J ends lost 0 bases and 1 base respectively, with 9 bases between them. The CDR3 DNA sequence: TGTGCCAGCAGTTACTCGACCAGGGGGAACACCGGGGAGCTGTTTTTT. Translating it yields CASSYSTRGNTGELFF.

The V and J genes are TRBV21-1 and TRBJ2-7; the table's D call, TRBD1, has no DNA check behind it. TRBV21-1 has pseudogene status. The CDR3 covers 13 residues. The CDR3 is CATIRDSAYEQYF. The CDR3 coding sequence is TGTGCCACCATCCGGGACAGTGCCTACGAGCAGTACTTC.

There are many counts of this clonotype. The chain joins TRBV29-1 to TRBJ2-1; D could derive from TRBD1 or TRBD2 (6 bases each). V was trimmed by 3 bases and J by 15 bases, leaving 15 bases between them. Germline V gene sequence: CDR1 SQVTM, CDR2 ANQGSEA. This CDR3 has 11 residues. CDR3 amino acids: CSVEGGGTTFF. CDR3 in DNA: TGCAGCGTTGAGGGGGGCGGGACGACGTTCTTC.

This CDR3 is CASSYAGTGVDGYTF. The CDR3, as DNA: TGTGCCAGCAGCTACGCCGGGACAGGGGTGGATGGCTACACCTTC. V is TRBV7-9 and J is TRBJ1-2; the match to TRBD1 covers 10 bases. The germline V gene has CDR1 SEHNR and CDR2 FQNEAQ (reference sequence). The CDR3 length is 15 residues. Losses at the gene ends were 4 bases for V and 6 bases for J; bases not matched to a gene: 8.

The CDR3 DNA sequence: TGTGCCATCAGCAGGGGGTCGGACACCGGGGAGCTGTTTTTT. Translating it yields CAISRGSDTGELFF. The V and J genes are TRBV10-3 and TRBJ2-2, with TRBD1 identical over 7 bases. The ends lost 6 bases at V and 3 bases at J; junction bases unmatched: 4. The CDR3 is made up of 14 amino acids. In germline, CDR1 is ENHRY, CDR2 SYGVKD.

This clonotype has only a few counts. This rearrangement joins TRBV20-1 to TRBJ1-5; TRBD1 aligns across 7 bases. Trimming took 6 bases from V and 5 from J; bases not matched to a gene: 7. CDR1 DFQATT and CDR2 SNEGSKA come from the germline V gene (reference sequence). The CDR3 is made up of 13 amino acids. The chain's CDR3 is CSASTGRDQPQHF. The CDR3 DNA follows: TGCAGTGCCTCGACAGGGAGGGATCAGCCCCAGCATTTT.

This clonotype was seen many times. The CDR3 sequence: CASNYKTEAFF. The CDR3 DNA follows: TGTGCCAGCAATTATAAGACTGAAGCTTTCTTT. The genes are TRBV2 and TRBJ1-1; D gene unclear. V was cut by 7 bases and J by 5 bases, with 8 bases left in between. From germline, CDR1 is SNHLY and CDR2 FYNNEI. CDR3 length: 11 amino acids. Looking up the rest from reference TRBV2 and TRBJ1-1 gives the full variable domain: EPEVTQTPSHQVTQMGQEVILRCVPISNHLYFYWYRQILGQKVEFLVSFYNNEISEKSEIFDDQFSVERPDGSNFTLKIRSTKLEDSAMYFCASNYKTEAFFGQGTRLTVV.

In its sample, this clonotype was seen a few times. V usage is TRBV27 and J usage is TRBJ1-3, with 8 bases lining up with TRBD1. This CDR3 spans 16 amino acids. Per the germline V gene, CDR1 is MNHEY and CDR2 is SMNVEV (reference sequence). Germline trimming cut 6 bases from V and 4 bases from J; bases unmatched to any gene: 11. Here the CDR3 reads CASSPGTGLKGNTIYF. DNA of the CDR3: TGTGCCAGCAGCCCAGGGACAGGTCTTAAGGGAAACACCATATATTTT.

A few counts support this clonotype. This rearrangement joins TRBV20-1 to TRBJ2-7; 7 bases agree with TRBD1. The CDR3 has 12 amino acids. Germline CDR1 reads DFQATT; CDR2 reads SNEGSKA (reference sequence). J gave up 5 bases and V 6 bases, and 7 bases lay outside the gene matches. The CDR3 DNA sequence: TGCAGTGCAGAGACAGGGAGCGACGAGCAGTACTTC. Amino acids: CSAETGSDEQYF.

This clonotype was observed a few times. The CDR3 loop is CAMGQANTGELFF. DNA for the CDR3: TGTGCCATGGGACAGGCGAACACCGGGGAGCTGTTTTTT. This chain uses TRBV10-3 with TRBJ2-2; 8 bases match TRBD1. The length of the CDR3 is 13 residues. The germline gives CDR1 ENHRY, CDR2 SYGVKD. J gave up 0 bases and V 9 bases, and 0 bases lay outside the gene matches.

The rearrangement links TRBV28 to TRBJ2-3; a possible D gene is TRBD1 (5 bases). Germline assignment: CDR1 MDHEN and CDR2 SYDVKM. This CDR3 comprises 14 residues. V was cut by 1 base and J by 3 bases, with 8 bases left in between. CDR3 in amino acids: CASSLFYRTDTQYF. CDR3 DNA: TGTGCCAGCAGTTTATTTTACAGGACAGATACGCAGTATTTT. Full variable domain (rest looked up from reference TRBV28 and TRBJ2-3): DVKVTQSSRYLVKRTGEKVFLECVQDMDHENMFWYRQDPGLGLRLIYFSYDVKMKEKGDIPEGYSVSREKKERFSLILESASTNQTSMYLCASSLFYRTDTQYFGPGTRLTVL.

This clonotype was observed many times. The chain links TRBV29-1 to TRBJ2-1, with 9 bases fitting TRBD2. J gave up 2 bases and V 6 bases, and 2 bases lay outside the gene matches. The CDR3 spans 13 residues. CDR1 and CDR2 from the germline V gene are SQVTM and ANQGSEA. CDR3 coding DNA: TGCAGCGTAGGCGGGAGGGCCTACAATGAGCAGTTCTTC. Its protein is CSVGGRAYNEQFF.

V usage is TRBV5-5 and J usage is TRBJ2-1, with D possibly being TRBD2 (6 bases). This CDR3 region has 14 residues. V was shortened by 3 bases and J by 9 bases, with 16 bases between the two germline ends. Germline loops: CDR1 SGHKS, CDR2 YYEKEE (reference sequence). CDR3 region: CASSSPLGEVEQFF. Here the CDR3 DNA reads TGTGCCAGCAGCTCCCCTTTGGGGGAGGTTGAGCAGTTCTTC.

The DNA of the CDR3 is TGTGCCAGCCTGGCAACAGGGTCCTACAATGAGCAGTTCTTC. This sequence encodes CASLATGSYNEQFF. The chain uses TRBV6-1 and TRBJ2-1; a possible D gene is TRBD1 (6 bases). In germline, CDR1 is MNHNS, CDR2 SASEGT. V lost 8 bases to trimming and J lost 1 base, with 12 bases between them. This CDR3 is 14 amino acids long.

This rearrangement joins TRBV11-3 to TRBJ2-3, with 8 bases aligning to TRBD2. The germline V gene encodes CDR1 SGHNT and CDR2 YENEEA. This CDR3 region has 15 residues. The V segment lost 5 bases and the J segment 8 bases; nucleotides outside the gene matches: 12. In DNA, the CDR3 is TGTGCCAGCAGCATCCGGGACGTTCGGGGGGGTACGCAGTATTTT. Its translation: CASSIRDVRGGTQYF.

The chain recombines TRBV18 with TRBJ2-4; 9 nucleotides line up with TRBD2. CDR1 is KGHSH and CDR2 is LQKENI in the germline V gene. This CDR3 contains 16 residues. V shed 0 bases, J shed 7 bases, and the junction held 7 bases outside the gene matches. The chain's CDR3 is CASSPPGLASSNIQYF. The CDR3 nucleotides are TGTGCCAGCTCACCACCGGGACTAGCAAGTTCCAACATTCAGTACTTC.

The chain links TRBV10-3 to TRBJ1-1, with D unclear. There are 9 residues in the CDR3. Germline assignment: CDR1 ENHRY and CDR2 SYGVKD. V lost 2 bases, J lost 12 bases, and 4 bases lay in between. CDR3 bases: TGTGCCATCAGTGAGCGTACTTTCTTT. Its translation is CAISERTFF.

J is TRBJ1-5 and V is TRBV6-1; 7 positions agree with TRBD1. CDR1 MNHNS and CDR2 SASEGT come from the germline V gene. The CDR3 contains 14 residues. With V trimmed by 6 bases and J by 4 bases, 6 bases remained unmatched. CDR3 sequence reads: CASSRGTANQPQHF. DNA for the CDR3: TGTGCCAGCAGCCGTGGGACAGCAAATCAGCCCCAGCATTTT.

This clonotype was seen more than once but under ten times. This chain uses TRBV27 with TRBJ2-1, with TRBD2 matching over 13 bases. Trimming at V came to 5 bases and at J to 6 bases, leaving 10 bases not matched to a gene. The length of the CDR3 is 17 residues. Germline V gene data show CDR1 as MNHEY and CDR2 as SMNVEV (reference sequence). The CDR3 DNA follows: TGTGCCAGCAGTATACTGGGACTAGCGGGGATGCCCAATGAGCAGTTCTTC. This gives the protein CASSILGLAGMPNEQFF.

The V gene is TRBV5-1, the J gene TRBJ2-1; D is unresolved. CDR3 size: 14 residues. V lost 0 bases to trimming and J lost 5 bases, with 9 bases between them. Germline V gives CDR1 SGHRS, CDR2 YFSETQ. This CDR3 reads CASSLGGRDNEQFF. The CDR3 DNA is TGCGCCAGCAGCTTGGGGGGTAGGGACAATGAGCAGTTCTTC.

DNA of the CDR3: TGCGCCAGCAGCTTGTCCCGGACAGTTTACAATGAGCAGTTCTTC. This translates into CASSLSRTVYNEQFF. The rearrangement links TRBV5-1 to TRBJ2-1, with D perhaps matching TRBD1 (6 bases). V lost 1 base, J lost 4 bases, and 12 bases lay in between. The CDR3 sequence is 15 residues long. Germline CDR1 reads SGHRS; CDR2 reads YFSETQ. The whole variable domain, filled in from reference TRBV5-1 and TRBJ2-1, reads KAGVTQTPRYLIKTRGQQVTLSCSPISGHRSVSWYQQTPGQGLQFLFEYFSETQRNKGNFPGRFSGRQFSNSRSEMNVSTLELGDSALYLCASSLSRTVYNEQFFGPGTRLTVL.

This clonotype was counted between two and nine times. CDR3 region: CASSDGTSGTNEQFF. CDR3 in DNA: TGTGCCAGCAGTGATGGCACTAGCGGGACCAATGAGCAGTTCTTC. This rearrangement joins TRBV2 to TRBJ2-1, with 10 bases aligning to TRBD2. V lost 3 bases, J lost 6 bases, and 5 bases stayed unmatched. Germline CDR1 SNHLY, CDR2 FYNNEI. The CDR3 has 15 amino acids.

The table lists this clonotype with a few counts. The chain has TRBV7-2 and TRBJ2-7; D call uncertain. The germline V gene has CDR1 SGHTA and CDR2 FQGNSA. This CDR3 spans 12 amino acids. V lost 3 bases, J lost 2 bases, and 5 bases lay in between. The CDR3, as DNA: TGTGCCAGCAGCTTCGAAACCTACGAGCAGTACTTC. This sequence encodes CASSFETYEQYF. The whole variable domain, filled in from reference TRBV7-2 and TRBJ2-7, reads GAGVSQSPSNKVTEKGKDVELRCDPISGHTALYWYRQSLGQGLEFLIYFQGNSAPDKSGLPSDRFSAERTGGSVSTLTIQRTQQEDSAVYLCASSFETYEQYFGPGTRLTVT.

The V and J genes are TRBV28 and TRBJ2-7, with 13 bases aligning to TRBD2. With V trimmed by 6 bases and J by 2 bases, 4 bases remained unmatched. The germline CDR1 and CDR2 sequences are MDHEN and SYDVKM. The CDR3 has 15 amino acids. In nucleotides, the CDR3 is TGTGCCAGCAGGGGAGGGACTAGCGGGGCCTACGAGCAGTACTTC. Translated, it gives CASRGGTSGAYEQYF.

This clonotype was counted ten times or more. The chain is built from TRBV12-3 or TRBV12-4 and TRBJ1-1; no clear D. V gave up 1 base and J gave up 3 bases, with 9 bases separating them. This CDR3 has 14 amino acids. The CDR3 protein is CASSLGADYTEAFF. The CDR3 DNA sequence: TGTGCCAGCAGTTTAGGGGCAGACTACACTGAAGCTTTCTTT.

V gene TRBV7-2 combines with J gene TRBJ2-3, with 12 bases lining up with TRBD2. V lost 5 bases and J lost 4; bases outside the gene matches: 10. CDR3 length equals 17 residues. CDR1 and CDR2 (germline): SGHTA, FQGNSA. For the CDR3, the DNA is TGTGCCAGCAGCCTGATAACCGGGACTAGCGGGCCAGATACGCAGTATTTT. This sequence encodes CASSLITGTSGPDTQYF.

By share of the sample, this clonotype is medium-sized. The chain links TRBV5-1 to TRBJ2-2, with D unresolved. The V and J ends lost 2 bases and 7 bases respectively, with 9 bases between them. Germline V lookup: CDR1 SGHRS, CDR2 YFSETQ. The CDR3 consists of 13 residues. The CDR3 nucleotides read TGCGCCAGCAGCTTAAAGGGAAACGGGGAGCTGTTTTTT. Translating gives CASSLKGNGELFF.

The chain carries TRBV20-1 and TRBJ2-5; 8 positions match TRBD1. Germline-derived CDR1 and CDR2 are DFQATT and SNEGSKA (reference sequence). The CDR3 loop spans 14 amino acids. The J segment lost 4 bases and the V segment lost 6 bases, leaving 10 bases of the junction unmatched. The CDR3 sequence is CSAFQGARGETQYF. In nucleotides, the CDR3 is TGCAGTGCCTTCCAGGGGGCGCGGGGAGAGACCCAGTACTTC.

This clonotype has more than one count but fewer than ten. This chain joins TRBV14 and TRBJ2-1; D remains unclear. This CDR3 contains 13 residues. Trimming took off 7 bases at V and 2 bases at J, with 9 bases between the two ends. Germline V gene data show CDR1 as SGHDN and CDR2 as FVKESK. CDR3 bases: TGTGCCAGCAATCGACAAGCCTACAATGAGCAGTTCTTC. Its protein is CASNRQAYNEQFF. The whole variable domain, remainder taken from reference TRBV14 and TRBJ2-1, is EAGVTQFPSHSVIEKGQTVTLRCDPISGHDNLYWYRRVMGKEIKFLLHFVKESKQDESGMPNNRFLAERTGGTYSTLKVQPAELEDSGVYFCASNRQAYNEQFFGPGTRLTVL.

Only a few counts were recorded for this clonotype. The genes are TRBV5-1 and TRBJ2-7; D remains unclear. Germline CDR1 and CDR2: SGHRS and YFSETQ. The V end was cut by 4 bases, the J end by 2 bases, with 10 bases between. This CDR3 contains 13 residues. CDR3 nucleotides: TGCGCCAGCAGCATGGGTGCAGCCTACGAGCAGTACTTC. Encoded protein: CASSMGAAYEQYF.